This T cell receptor (beta chain) was obtained from a study of T cells after posttransplantation cyclophosphamide. With 5 bases clipped from V and 7 bases from J, the junction kept 8 bases outside the gene matches. This CDR3 has 15 amino acids. The germline CDR1 and CDR2 sequences are KGHSH and LQKENI. This clone has at least ten counts. The antigen remains unidentified. Repertoires were generated with immunoSEQ multiplex PCR, while TCRdb's copy carries only in-frame clones and drops some. The sample has about 38,000 clones, none seen only once. Study outcomes and limitations: Later blood repertoires were often dominated by clones from the donor CD8+ memory compartment. Recipient CMV seropositivity and CMV reactivation strongly tracked TRB clonality.

On the day of bone marrow donation, the related graft donor provided peripheral blood. The gene calls are TRBV18 and TRBJ2-5; 12 bases are shared with TRBD2. The source is a man aged 45 to 65 in good health, CMV-negative, and a related stem cell transplant donor. The sequenced material came from PBMCs. The CDR3 coding sequence is TGTGCCAGCTCAGCGACTAGCGGGAGTTATAGGACCCAGTACTTC. Protein sequence: CASSATSGSYRTQYF.